This T cell receptor (beta chain) was recovered during a study of blood T cell repertoires in COVID-19. Study summary: COVID-19 samples collected from the United States, Italy and Spain covered acute and convalescent phases. In each case, the material was cDNA or gDNA derived from T cells, B-cell-depleted T cells, or PBMCs.

V was clipped by 5 bases and J by 4 bases, with 8 bases between them. The CDR3 runs to 12 residues. CDR1 is KGHSH and CDR2 is LQKENI in the germline V gene. In the study's own analysis: Estimation of nucleated cell counts relied on the amplification of reference gene primers. Sequencing was performed with immunoSEQ multiplex PCR; in TCRdb, only in-frame clones are kept and a portion is missing. V and J calls plus clone size are reproduced from that table; the DNA served to infer D and trimming. The sample consists of about 190,000 clones, around nine tenths of them appearing once. This sequence was found in a man aged 25-40 years with acute or convalescent COVID-19. Sequences were obtained from peripheral blood. The chain uses TRBV18 and TRBJ2-5; D is unresolved. The CDR3 bases are TGTGCCAGCTCAGAGGTCAGAGAGACCCAGTACTTC. Protein: CASSEVRETQYF.